This TCR beta chain stems from a study of T cells after yellow fever vaccination. This clonotype was detected once. A read error may be the cause here, since a much bigger clone is one base away. In TCRdb, the 5' RACE reads were re-called with MiXCR into one record per CDR3 protein. The sample includes about 69,000 distinct CDR3 sequences, around 6.2% seen only once; the top ten take roughly 2%. Germline V gene sequence: CDR1 MNHNY, CDR2 SVGAGI (reference sequence). There are 12 residues in the CDR3. The clonotype originates from a man between 18 and 29 years old who received the YFV17D yellow fever vaccine. Specimen: CD4+ T cells sorted from PBMCs, collected roughly 14 days after the first yellow fever vaccination. The chain joins TRBV6-6 to TRBJ2-3; D unclear. DNA for the CDR3: TGTGCCAGCAGGGGCAGCACAGAAACGCAGTATTTT. Translation: CASRGSTETQYF.